This T cell receptor beta chain was profiled in a study of blood T cells in healthy people across ages. V lost 0 bases to trimming and J lost 1 base, with 7 bases between them. The germline gives CDR1 LGHNA, CDR2 YNFKEQ. CDR3 length: 15 residues. PCR was performed a second time for roughly 7 to 11 cycles using a sample-barcoded 5' primer and a J-beta primer mix. Tags on each cDNA molecule came from a template-switch adaptor with 12 random nucleotides. MiXCR, applied by TCRdb to the 5' RACE reads, yields one record per CDR3 protein. The sample comprises 790,000 or so distinct CDR3 sequences, around three fifths of which are singletons, and roughly 26% rests with the top ten. Study observations and caveats: Whereas aged donors had fewer naive CD4+ cells, long-lived donors had more of them and higher diversity.

This clonotype was found a few times. Its matching antigen is unknown. Each sample used at least 7 million PBMCs. The chain carries TRBV4-2 and TRBJ1-5; D uncertain. This receptor was identified in a man aged 35 to 55 in good health. Sequencing was done on a sample of blood. The CDR3 region is CASSQDAGSNQPQHF. The CDR3, as DNA: TGTGCCAGCAGCCAAGACGCGGGGAGCAATCAGCCCCAGCATTTT.